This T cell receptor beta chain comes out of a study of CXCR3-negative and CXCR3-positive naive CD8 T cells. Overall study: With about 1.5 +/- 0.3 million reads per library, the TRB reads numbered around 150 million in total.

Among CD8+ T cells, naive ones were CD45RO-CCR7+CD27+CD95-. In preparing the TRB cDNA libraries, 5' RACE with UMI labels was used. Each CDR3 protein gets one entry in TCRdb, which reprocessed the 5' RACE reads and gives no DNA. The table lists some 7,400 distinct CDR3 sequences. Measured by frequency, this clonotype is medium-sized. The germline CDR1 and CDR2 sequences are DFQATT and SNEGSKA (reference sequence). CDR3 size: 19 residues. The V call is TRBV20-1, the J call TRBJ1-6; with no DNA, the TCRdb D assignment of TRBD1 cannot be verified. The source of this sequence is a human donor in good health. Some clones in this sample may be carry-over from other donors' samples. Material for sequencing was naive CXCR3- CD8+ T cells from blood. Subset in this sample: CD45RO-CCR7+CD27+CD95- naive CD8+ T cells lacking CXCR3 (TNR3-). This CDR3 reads CSAREQTGFFREGNSPLHF.